Listed below are T cell receptor beta chains from one sample, sequenced in a study of blood T cell repertoires in COVID-19. Sequencing used immunoSEQ multiplex PCR; TCRdb keeps in-frame clones, though not all of them. There are roughly 330,000 clones in the sample; around nine tenths occur only once, and under 5% lies in the top ten. Sequencing used peripheral blood. Receptor source: a woman aged 45-60 years with active or convalescent COVID-19. The CDR3 runs from the conserved cysteine through the conserved F or W. Fields, in order: clone size, J gene, D gene, V gene, CDR3 length, CDR3 protein. D genes are given only for firm matches. Clone size is not always given. Where it is, it says once, few, many or a class for expanded clones.

- TRBJ2-7 TRBD2 TRBV7-9 15 CASSLTTSGYYEQYF
- TRBJ2-7 - TRBV13 14 CAQPQGSFPYEQYF
- TRBJ2-7 TRBD2 TRBV27 16 CASGTSGTSSSYEQYF
once TRBJ1-4 - TRBV5-4 16 CASSFYQGSNNEKLFF
once TRBJ1-4 - TRBV9 16 CASSVAPMGAGEKLFF
- TRBJ2-7 - TRBV29-1 12 CSVATSTYEQYF
- TRBJ2-1 - TRBV7-9 13 CASRPGSPAGQFF
- TRBJ2-1 TRBD1 TRBV7-9 18 CASSSRQGALSSYNEQFF
once TRBJ2-4 - TRBV15 12 CATSSALTIQYF
- TRBJ2-1 - TRBV27 15 CASRPLGGSENEQFF
once TRBJ1-1 - TRBV6-2/TRBV6-3 14 CASSYYGAGTEAFF
- TRBJ2-2 - TRBV7-9 16 CASSLKSGGKAGELFF
- TRBJ2-1 - TRBV6-5 13 CASRSPKNDEQFF
- TRBJ2-7 - TRBV25-1 11 CASRPESEQYF
- TRBJ1-2 - TRBV30 11 CAWMDKGGYTF
- TRBJ1-3 TRBD1 TRBV6-6 16 CASSKPGQGAGNTIYF
- TRBJ1-3 - TRBV6-5 13 CASTTGTGNTIYF
- TRBJ2-1 - TRBV18 15 CASSPRQAGGNEQFF
- TRBJ2-7 TRBD1 TRBV7-8 15 CASSLDGTGDYEQYF
- TRBJ1-4 - TRBV20-1 14 CSASSGPTNEKLFF
- TRBJ2-5 - TRBV28 15 CASSPSRGQQETQYF
- TRBJ2-7 TRBD1 TRBV28 16 CASNLDGGQEAYEQYF
once TRBJ1-5 - TRBV28 14 CASSPGGLRQPQHF